The 22 T cell receptor beta chains given below trace back to one sample, sequenced in a study of blood T cell repertoires in COVID-19. Assay used: immunoSEQ multiplex PCR; TCRdb lists only in-frame clones, some missing. This sample has 60,000 to 85,000 clones, with around 83% found just once. Sequencing was carried out using peripheral blood. The receptors stem from a man older than 75 with acute or convalescent COVID-19.

This clone was observed once. The V and J genes are TRBV28 and TRBJ1-3, with TRBD1 as a possible D gene (6 bases). Between the trimmed V and J ends, which lost 4 bases and 4 bases, there was a span of 11 bases. This CDR3 is built from 14 residues. Germline values: CDR1 MDHEN, CDR2 SYDVKM. Here the CDR3 reads CASSSPGEGNTIYF. In DNA form, the CDR3 reads TGTGCCAGCAGTTCCCCAGGGGAAGGAAACACCATATATTTT.

This clone was observed once. This chain links TRBV10-3 with TRBJ2-5; TRBD2 matches 10 bases. The CDR3 has 16 amino acids. CDR1 and CDR2 from the germline V gene are ENHRY and SYGVKD. Germline trimming cut 6 bases from V and 1 base from J; bases unmatched to any gene: 8. The CDR3 bases are TGTGCCATCAGCCCTGGACTAGCGGTGATCCAAGAGACCCAGTACTTC. Translating gives CAISPGLAVIQETQYF.

The gene calls are TRBV3-1 (or the pseudogene TRBV3-2) and TRBJ2-5; 9 bases match TRBD2. CDR1 is LGHDT, CDR2 YNNKEL, per germline (reference sequence). V was clipped by 0 bases and J by 5 bases; unmatched bases: 13. CDR3 length: 18 residues. The CDR3 nucleotides are TGTGCCAGCAGCCAAGATCGGGCGGGAGGGCCGACAGGGGAGACCCAGTACTTC. This encodes CASSQDRAGGPTGETQYF.

This chain connects TRBV28 to TRBJ1-5, with 8 positions matching TRBD1. J lost 11 bases, V lost 3 bases, and 9 bases had no gene match. Germline-derived CDR1 and CDR2 are MDHEN and SYDVKM. The CDR3 is made up of 14 amino acids. The CDR3 region is CASSFGTGLVAQHF. The CDR3 bases are TGTGCCAGCAGTTTTGGGACAGGACTTGTGGCCCAGCATTTT.

V is TRBV4-3 and J is TRBJ2-1, with 7 bases fitting TRBD2. The CDR3 runs 16 residues. With 2 bases clipped from V and 7 bases from J, the junction kept 11 bases outside the gene matches. Germline V gene lookup returns CDR1 LGHNA and CDR2 YSLEER. In DNA form, the CDR3 reads TGCGCCAGCAGCCAACAGACTAGCCCAAACCGGAATGAGCAGTTCTTC. Protein sequence: CASSQQTSPNRNEQFF.

The gene calls are TRBV28 and TRBJ1-2; 9 bases are shared with TRBD1. The germline V gene encodes CDR1 MDHEN and CDR2 SYDVKM. Unmatched junction bases numbered 8, after V lost 5 bases and J lost 4 bases. The CDR3 totals 15 residues. The CDR3 spells CASSLGGTGSYGYTF. The CDR3, as DNA: TGTGCCAGCAGTCTAGGGGGGACAGGGAGCTATGGCTACACCTTC.

This clone showed up just once. The chain recombines TRBV27 with TRBJ2-7, with 8 bases aligning to TRBD2. Trimming removed 5 bases from V and 3 bases from J; junction bases left unmatched: 9. This CDR3 region has 15 residues. Looked up from germline, CDR1 is MNHEY and CDR2 is SMNVEV (reference sequence). CDR3 loop: CASSQPGAGDYEQYF. In nucleotides, the CDR3 is TGTGCCAGCAGTCAGCCGGGAGCGGGAGACTACGAGCAGTACTTC.

The chain employs TRBV30 and TRBJ1-6; TRBD1 matches 9 bases. Per germline, CDR1 GTSNPN and CDR2 SVGIG (reference sequence). V was pared by 1 base and J by 10 bases, with 5 bases of the junction left unmatched. CDR3 length equals 14 residues. The CDR3 DNA reads TGTGCCTGGAGTGAGGGACAGGGAAGCTCACCCCTCCACTTT. This encodes CAWSEGQGSSPLHF.

The chain combines TRBV7-8 with TRBJ2-2, with D maybe TRBD1 (5 bases). The V end was cut by 1 base, the J end by 7 bases, with 13 bases between. Germline V lookup: CDR1 SGHVS, CDR2 FQNEAQ. This CDR3 contains 15 residues. The CDR3 DNA reads as TGTGCCAGCAGCTTAGGTCAGCTAGGGGACGGGGAGCTGTTTTTT. As protein: CASSLGQLGDGELFF.

J is TRBJ2-7 and V is TRBV11-3; a possible D gene is TRBD1 (6 bases). Trimming took off 3 bases at V and 4 bases at J, with 13 bases between the two ends. This CDR3 contains 14 residues. The germline V gene encodes CDR1 SGHNT and CDR2 YENEEA. The CDR3 sequence: CASSLGSTGYEQYF. The DNA for the CDR3 is TGTGCCAGCAGCTTGGGAAGTACAGGGTACGAGCAGTACTTC.

This clone has more than one count but fewer than ten. The chain links TRBV3-1 (or the pseudogene TRBV3-2) to TRBJ1-2; 10 nucleotides agree with TRBD1. Germline assignment: CDR1 LGHDT and CDR2 YNNKEL (reference sequence). This CDR3 contains 14 residues. J lost 7 bases, V lost 4 bases, and 6 bases had no gene match. This chain's CDR3 is CASSLGQGEGGYTF. In DNA, the CDR3 is TGTGCCAGCAGCCTCGGACAGGGGGAGGGTGGCTACACCTTC.

The rearrangement uses TRBV4-1 and TRBJ1-2; D not resolved. Trimming shortened V by 0 bases and J by 4 bases, and 3 bases separated the two germline ends. The CDR3 is 12 amino acids. Germline-derived CDR1 and CDR2 are MGHRA and YSYEKL. The CDR3 bases are TGCGCCAGCAGCCAAGACAGCTATGGCTACACCTTC. It translates to CASSQDSYGYTF.

The chain combines TRBV28 with TRBJ2-7; 9 bases map to TRBD1. With V trimmed by 6 bases and J by 2 bases, 11 bases remained unmatched. CDR1 MDHEN and CDR2 SYDVKM come from the germline V gene. CDR3 length equals 16 residues. CDR3 in DNA: TGTGCCAGCAGCCCTTACGGGACAGGGACTCCCTACGAGCAGTACTTC. Translating gives CASSPYGTGTPYEQYF.

The sample holds a few counts of this clone. This sequence joins TRBV6-2 or TRBV6-3 and TRBJ1-5; D may be TRBD1 (6 bases). Deletions cut 0 bases from V and 16 bases from J, with 13 bases between. The CDR3 covers 12 residues. Germline V gene lookup returns CDR1 MNHEY and CDR2 SVGEGT. CDR3 coding DNA: TGTGCCAGCAGTTACTCTAGCCGGGACACACATTTT. Translating gives CASSYSSRDTHF.

The table lists this clone with a few counts. The identical CDR3 is also encoded by other nucleotide sequences in the sample. The gene calls are TRBV2 and TRBJ2-7; D possibly corresponds to TRBD2 (5 bases). Trimming cost V 6 bases and J 0 bases, with 6 bases left between them. CDR1 is SNHLY and CDR2 is FYNNEI in the germline V gene. CDR3 length: 12 amino acids. Here the CDR3 DNA reads TGTGCCAGCAGGGGGAGCTCCTACGAGCAGTACTTC. Protein sequence: CASRGSSYEQYF.

This chain uses TRBV7-2 with TRBJ1-5; D is unresolved. CDR1 and CDR2 (germline): SGHTA, FQGNSA. The CDR3 is made up of 13 amino acids. The V and J ends lost 6 bases and 0 bases respectively, with 6 bases between them. In DNA form, the CDR3 reads TGTGCCAGCAGTAGAGGTAGCAATCAGCCCCAGCATTTT. Protein sequence: CASSRGSNQPQHF.

There are a few counts of this clone. This chain joins TRBV5-1 and TRBJ2-1; D remains ambiguous. The length of the CDR3 is 12 residues. Germline assignment: CDR1 SGHRS and CDR2 YFSETQ. Trimming removed 4 bases from V and 4 bases from J, with 6 bases in between. In nucleotides, the CDR3 is TGCGCCAGCAGCGTGGCTTACAATGAGCAGTTCTTC. Its protein is CASSVAYNEQFF.

V gene TRBV19 combines with J gene TRBJ1-2, with D perhaps TRBD1 (6 bases). CDR1 and CDR2 (germline): LNHDA, SQIVND (reference sequence). The CDR3 is made up of 14 amino acids. Trimming pared 3 bases from V and 4 bases from J, leaving 12 bases between. CDR3 in DNA: TGTGCCAGTAGTATTACAGGGTTCAGCTATGGCTACACCTTC. The encoded protein is CASSITGFSYGYTF.

This chain connects TRBV7-2 to TRBJ2-7; 8 bases line up with TRBD2. V shed 5 bases, J shed 2 bases, and the junction held 11 bases outside the gene matches. The CDR3 spans 16 residues. The germline CDR1 and CDR2 sequences are SGHTA and FQGNSA. CDR3 protein: CASSPGERGLPYEQYF. The CDR3 DNA is TGTGCCAGCAGCCCAGGTGAGCGGGGGCTACCCTACGAGCAGTACTTC.

CDR3 DNA: TGTGCCAGCAGCCAAGATCAGGCGCTAAACACCGGGGAGCTGTTTTTT. This gives the protein CASSQDQALNTGELFF. V usage is TRBV4-2 and J usage is TRBJ2-2; D not certain. Germline-derived CDR1 and CDR2 are LGHNA and YNFKEQ. The CDR3 runs to 16 residues. Trimming stripped 0 bases from V and 2 bases from J, with 10 bases between.

The genes are TRBV25-1 and TRBJ1-5, with TRBD1 as a possible D gene (6 bases). Trimming removed 9 bases at V and 7 bases at J, with 16 bases between. Germline V gene lookup returns CDR1 MGHDK and CDR2 SYGVNS. This CDR3 has 13 amino acids. The DNA of the CDR3 is TGTGCCAGATTAGGACAGAAAACACAGCCCCAGCATTTT. Translating gives CARLGQKTQPQHF.

The rearrangement links TRBV19 to TRBJ1-5; weak D call: TRBD1 (6 bases). V was cut by 6 bases and J by 8 bases, with 11 bases left in between. Per the germline V gene, CDR1 is LNHDA and CDR2 is SQIVND (reference sequence). This CDR3 spans 12 amino acids. The CDR3 DNA reads as TGTGCCAGTAGCCCCTACAGGGAGCCCCAGCATTTT. Encoded protein: CASSPYREPQHF.